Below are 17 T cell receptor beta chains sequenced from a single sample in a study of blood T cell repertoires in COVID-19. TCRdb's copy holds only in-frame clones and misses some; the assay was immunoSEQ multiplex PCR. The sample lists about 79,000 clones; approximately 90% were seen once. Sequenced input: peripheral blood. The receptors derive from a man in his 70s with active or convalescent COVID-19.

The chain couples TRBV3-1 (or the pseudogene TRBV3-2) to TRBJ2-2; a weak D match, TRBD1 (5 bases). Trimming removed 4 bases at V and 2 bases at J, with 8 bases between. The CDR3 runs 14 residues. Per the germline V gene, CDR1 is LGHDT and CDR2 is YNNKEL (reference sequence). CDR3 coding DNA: TGTGCCAGCAGCCTCGGACAAAACACCGGGGAGCTGTTTTTT. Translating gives CASSLGQNTGELFF.

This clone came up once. CDR3 DNA: TGTGCCAGCAGTTTGATGACAGGTCCCCACGAGCAGTACTTC. This gives the protein CASSLMTGPHEQYF. The chain carries TRBV28 and TRBJ2-7; possible D gene TRBD1, 6 bases. V lost 3 bases, J lost 5 bases, and 14 bases lay in between. CDR1 is MDHEN and CDR2 is SYDVKM in the germline V gene. This CDR3 contains 14 residues.

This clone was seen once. The chain's CDR3 is CASSQDSAGRGYTF. The DNA for the CDR3 is TGTGCCAGCAGCCAAGATAGTGCGGGAAGGGGCTACACCTTC. This rearrangement joins TRBV3-1 (or the pseudogene TRBV3-2) to TRBJ1-2; D is ambiguous. The germline V gene encodes CDR1 LGHDT and CDR2 YNNKEL (reference sequence). V was pared by 0 bases and J by 8 bases, with 13 bases between. This CDR3 region has 14 residues.

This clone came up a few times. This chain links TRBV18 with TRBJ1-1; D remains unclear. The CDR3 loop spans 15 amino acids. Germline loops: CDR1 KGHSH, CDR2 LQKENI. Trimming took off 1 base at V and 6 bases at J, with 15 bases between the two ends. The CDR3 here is CASSPQTEGSSEAFF. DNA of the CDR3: TGTGCCAGCTCACCACAGACGGAGGGATCGTCTGAAGCTTTCTTT.

In nucleotides, the CDR3 is TGTGCCAGCAGCCTTAGCGGGATTGCAGATACGCAGTATTTT. It codes for CASSLSGIADTQYF. V is TRBV11-3 and J is TRBJ2-3; 8 bases match TRBD2. With 5 bases clipped from V and 4 bases from J, the junction kept 5 bases outside the gene matches. Per germline, CDR1 SGHNT and CDR2 YENEEA. The CDR3 extends over 14 amino acids.

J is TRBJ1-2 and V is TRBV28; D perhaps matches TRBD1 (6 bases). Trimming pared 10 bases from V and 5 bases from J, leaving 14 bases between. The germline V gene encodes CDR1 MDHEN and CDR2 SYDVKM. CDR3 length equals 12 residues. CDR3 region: CATRRTAYGYTF. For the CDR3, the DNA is TGTGCCACCCGCCGGACAGCATATGGCTACACCTTC.

CDR3 residues: CASSDRTPGLAGYEQYF. CDR3 DNA sequence: TGTGCCAGCAGTGACCGGACCCCGGGACTAGCGGGGTACGAGCAGTACTTC. The chain links TRBV6-4 to TRBJ2-7; 13 bases are a match to TRBD2. The CDR3 has 17 residues. The junction had 8 bases not matched to a gene; V was cut back by 2 bases and J by 4 bases. CDR1 and CDR2 from the germline V gene are MRHNA and SNTAGT.

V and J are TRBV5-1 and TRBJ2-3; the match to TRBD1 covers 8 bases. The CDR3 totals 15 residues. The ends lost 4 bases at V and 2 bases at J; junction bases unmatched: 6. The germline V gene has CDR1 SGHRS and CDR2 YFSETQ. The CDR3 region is CASSIQGAPTDTQYF. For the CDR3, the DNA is TGCGCCAGCAGCATCCAGGGGGCCCCCACAGATACGCAGTATTTT.

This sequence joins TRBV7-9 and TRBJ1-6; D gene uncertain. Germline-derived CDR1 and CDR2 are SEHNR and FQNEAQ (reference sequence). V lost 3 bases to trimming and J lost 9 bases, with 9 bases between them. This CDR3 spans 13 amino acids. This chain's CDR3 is CASSFDAGSPLHF. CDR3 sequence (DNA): TGTGCCAGCAGCTTCGACGCGGGTTCACCCCTCCACTTT.

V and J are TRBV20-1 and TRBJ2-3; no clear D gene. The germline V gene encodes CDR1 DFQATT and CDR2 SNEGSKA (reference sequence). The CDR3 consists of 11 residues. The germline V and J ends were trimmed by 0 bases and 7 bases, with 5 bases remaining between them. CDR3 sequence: CSARDLHTQYF. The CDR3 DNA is TGCAGTGCTAGAGATCTACATACGCAGTATTTT.

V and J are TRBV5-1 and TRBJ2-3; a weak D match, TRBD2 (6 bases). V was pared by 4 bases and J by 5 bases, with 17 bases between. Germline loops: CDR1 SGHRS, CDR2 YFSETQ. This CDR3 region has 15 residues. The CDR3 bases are TGCGCCAGCAGCATCCGGGACTCTTCTGGAGATACGCAGTATTTT. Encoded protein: CASSIRDSSGDTQYF.

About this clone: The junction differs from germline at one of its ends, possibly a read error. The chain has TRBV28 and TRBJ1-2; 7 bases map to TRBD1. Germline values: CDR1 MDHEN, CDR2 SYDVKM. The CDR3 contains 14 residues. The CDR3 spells CASSLWDRNYGYTF. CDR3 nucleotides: TGTGCCAGCAGTTTATGGGACAGGAACTACGGCTACACCTTC.

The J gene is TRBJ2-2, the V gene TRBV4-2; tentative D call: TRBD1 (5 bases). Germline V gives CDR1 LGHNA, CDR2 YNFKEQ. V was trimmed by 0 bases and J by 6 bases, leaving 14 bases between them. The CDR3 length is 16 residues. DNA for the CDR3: TGTGCCAGCAGCCAAGATAGGAACCCAGGGTCCGGGGAGCTGTTTTTT. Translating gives CASSQDRNPGSGELFF.

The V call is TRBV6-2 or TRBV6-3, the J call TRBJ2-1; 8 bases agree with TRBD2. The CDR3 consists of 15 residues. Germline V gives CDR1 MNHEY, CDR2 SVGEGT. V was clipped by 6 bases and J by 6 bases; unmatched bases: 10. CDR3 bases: TGTGCCAGCAGCTATAGCGGGAATCCCTCCAATGAGCAGTTCTTC. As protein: CASSYSGNPSNEQFF.

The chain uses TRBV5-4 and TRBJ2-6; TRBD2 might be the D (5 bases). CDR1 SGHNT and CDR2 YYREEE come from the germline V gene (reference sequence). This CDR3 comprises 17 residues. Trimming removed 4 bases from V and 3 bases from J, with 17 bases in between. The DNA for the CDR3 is TGTGCCAGCAGCCCGAGGGCGGGTACGGTTGGGGCCAACGTCCTGACTTTC. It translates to CASSPRAGTVGANVLTF. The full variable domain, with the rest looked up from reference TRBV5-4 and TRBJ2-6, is ETGVTQSPTHLIKTRGQQVTLRCSSQSGHNTVSWYQQALGQGPQFIFQYYREEENGRGNFPPRFSGLQFPNYSSELNVNALELDDSALYLCASSPRAGTVGANVLTFGAGSRLTVL.

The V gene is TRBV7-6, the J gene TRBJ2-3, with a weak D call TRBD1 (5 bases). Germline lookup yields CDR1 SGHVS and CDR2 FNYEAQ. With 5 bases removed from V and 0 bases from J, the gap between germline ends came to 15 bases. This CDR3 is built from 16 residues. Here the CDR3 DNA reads TGTGCCAGCAGCCCAACAGGTCGATCTAGCACAGATACGCAGTATTTT. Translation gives CASSPTGRSSTDTQYF.

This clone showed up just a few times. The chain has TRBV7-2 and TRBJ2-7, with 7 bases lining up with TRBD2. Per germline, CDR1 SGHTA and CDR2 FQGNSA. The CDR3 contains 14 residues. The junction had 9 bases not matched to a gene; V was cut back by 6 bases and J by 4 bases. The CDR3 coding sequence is TGTGCCAGCAGTACGGGCGGGAGCAAATACGAGCAGTACTTC. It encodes CASSTGGSKYEQYF. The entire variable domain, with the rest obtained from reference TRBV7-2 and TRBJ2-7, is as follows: GAGVSQSPSNKVTEKGKDVELRCDPISGHTALYWYRQSLGQGLEFLIYFQGNSAPDKSGLPSDRFSAERTGGSVSTLTIQRTQQEDSAVYLCASSTGGSKYEQYFGPGTRLTVT.